The T cell receptor beta chain under discussion was sequenced for a study of STAT3 mutations in large granular lymphocyte leukemia. Study overall: Roughly half the longitudinally sequenced T-LGLL patients had canonical STAT3 mutations. Notes on the study in general: Every T-cell large granular lymphocyte leukemia patient had at least one immunodominant TCR beta clonotype. TCR clonotype switching after therapy occurred in 6 of 18 patients. A small but highly pathogenic clone may have been missed.

As for this clone: The antigen is undetermined.

Clones were read by immunoSEQ multiplex PCR, and TCRdb kept only the in-frame ones, dropping some. The sample has 35,000 to 40,000 clones, around nine tenths seen once. The V end lost 4 bases, the J end lost 2 bases, and 15 bases lay between the germline ends. CDR1 and CDR2 from the germline V gene are SGHAT and FQNNGV. There are 17 residues in the CDR3. This TCR was recovered from a human donor with T large granular lymphocyte leukemia. Some clones in this sample may be carry-over from other donors' samples. The chain is built from TRBV11-2 and TRBJ2-6; D is possibly TRBD2 (6 bases). Sequenced material: PBMCs. The CDR3 region has the DNA TGTGCCAGCAGCTCGCGGGGCAGCACCACTGGGGCCAACGTCCTGACTTTC. Its protein is CASSSRGSTTGANVLTF.